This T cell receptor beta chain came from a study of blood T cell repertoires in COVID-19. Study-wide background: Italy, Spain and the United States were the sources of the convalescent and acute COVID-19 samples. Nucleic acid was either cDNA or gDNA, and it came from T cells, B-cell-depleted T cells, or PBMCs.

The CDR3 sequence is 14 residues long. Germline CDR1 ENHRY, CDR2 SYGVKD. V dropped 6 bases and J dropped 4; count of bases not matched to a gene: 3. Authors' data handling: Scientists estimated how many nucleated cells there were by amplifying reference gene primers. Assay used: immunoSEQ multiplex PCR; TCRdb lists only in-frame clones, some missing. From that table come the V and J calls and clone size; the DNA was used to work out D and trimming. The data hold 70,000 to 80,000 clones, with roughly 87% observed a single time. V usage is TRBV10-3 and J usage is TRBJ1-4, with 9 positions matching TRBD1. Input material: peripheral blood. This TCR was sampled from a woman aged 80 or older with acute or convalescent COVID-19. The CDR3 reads CAIRPGQGNEKLFF. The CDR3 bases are TGTGCCATCAGACCGGGACAGGGTAATGAAAAACTGTTTTTT.